This T cell receptor (beta chain) comes out of a study of blood T cell repertoires in COVID-19 (dated by TCRdb to 2019 to 2021). Regarding the research as a whole: Samples from collaborators originated in the United States, Italy and Spain and spanned both the acute and convalescent phases of COVID-19. The material from the prospective study consisted of cDNA or gDNA derived from T cells, B-cell-depleted T cells, or PBMCs. The dataset comprised deeply sampled blood TCRbeta repertoires from subjects exposed to, actively infected with, or recovered from COVID-19. The repertoires were made available in a free public database intended to serve as a resource for research on the immune response to SARS-CoV-2. Samples came from the ongoing ImmuneRACE study (first 160 participants) plus 1,254 subjects from 6 global collaborators. Sample metadata almost always included a de-identified subject ID, COVID-19 status, age in years and sex. Where HLA class I and class II types were available, the types were taken from metadata supplied by the sample provider, not from assay-based typing.

From a lookup of the germline V gene, CDR1 and CDR2 are SNHLY and FYNNEI. Trimming takes 5 bases off V and 4 bases off J; junction bases not matched to a gene: 6. Measured from the cysteine to the phenylalanine, the CDR3 is 15 residues long. Only the CDR3 DNA is retained, 45 bases long and in frame from the first base. Enrolling through a virtual design, the prospective study's participants ranged in age from roughly 18 to 89 years and lived across some 22 United States geographic areas. In the prospective study, participants were assigned to cohorts based on the clinical history participants reported in a screening survey and a study questionnaire. A participant counted as exposed if, within 2 weeks of entering the study, that participant had been in contact with someone who had a PCR-confirmed or clinician-diagnosed COVID-19 case. Mobile phlebotomists in the prospective study collected whole blood, serum and a nasopharyngeal or oropharyngeal swab from every participant. Over a roughly two-month period, participants in the prospective study had the option of providing additional blood draws and questionnaires. Before DNA extraction, blood samples from the prospective study were shipped at room temperature or frozen.

Overall results and qualifications from the work: The quantity of clinical and demographic metadata differed by source and by participant and was supplied without curation.

Notes on this clone: The antigen it recognizes is unknown. No quality values exist for individual bases; no much larger clone is one base distant.

The immunoSEQ Assay, a bias-controlled multiplex PCR, was used to amplify TCRbeta CDR3 regions from genomic DNA. On the authors' methods: Nucleated cell counts per sample were estimated from amplification of reference gene primers within the assay. To quantify the absolute abundance of each unique TCRbeta CDR3 rearrangement, sequence reads were collapsed and filtered. For each sample, productive Simpson clonality was calculated as the square root of Simpson's diversity index across productive rearrangements. The source is immuneACCESS, and TCRdb retained only in-frame sequences with V and J called. Part of the clones is not carried over; for the studies checked, unresolved V genes explain less than half of this, and the remainder is unexplained. The V and J calls and clone size were taken over from that table, and D and trimming were inferred from the DNA. For this sample the table gives about 250,000 clones, of which roughly 85% were detected only once. The top ten constitute 3% to 4% of the sample.

This clonotype was obtained from a woman aged 40 to 50 who had been exposed to COVID-19. The sample comprised PBMCs or T cells enriched from blood (not recorded which). The V and J segments used are TRBV2 and TRBJ2-3; 10 central nucleotides agree with TRBD1. For the CDR3, the sequence is CASSSDRGEADTQYF. The bases read TGTGCCAGCAGTTCGGACAGGGGGGAGGCAGATACGCAGTATTTT.